Relative to its sample, the clone carrying this TCR beta chain is medium-sized. Not a single patient had been given any form of treatment at any point before undergoing thyroid surgery. The data are from a study of metastatic and nonmetastatic thyroid tumors. The V gene lost 5 bases and the J gene lost 0 bases, with 11 bases spanning the gap. There are 14 residues in the CDR3. The germline V gene encodes CDR1 SGHTA and CDR2 FQGTGA. TCRdb re-called clones from the PCR reads using MiXCR. This sample carries 12,000 or so clones, around 25% of them seen once, and the ten largest clones take more than 10%.

The sequence was obtained from a female donor with papillary thyroid cancer or a benign thyroid nodule (not recorded which). Some clones in this sample may be carry-over from other donors' samples. Sequenced: adjacent normal tissue. The rearrangement links TRBV7-3 to TRBJ2-7; D perhaps matches TRBD1 (6 bases). The chain's CDR3 is CASSPTDSSYEQYF. CDR3 nucleotides: TGTGCCAGCAGCCCAACGGACAGCTCCTACGAGCAGTACTTC.